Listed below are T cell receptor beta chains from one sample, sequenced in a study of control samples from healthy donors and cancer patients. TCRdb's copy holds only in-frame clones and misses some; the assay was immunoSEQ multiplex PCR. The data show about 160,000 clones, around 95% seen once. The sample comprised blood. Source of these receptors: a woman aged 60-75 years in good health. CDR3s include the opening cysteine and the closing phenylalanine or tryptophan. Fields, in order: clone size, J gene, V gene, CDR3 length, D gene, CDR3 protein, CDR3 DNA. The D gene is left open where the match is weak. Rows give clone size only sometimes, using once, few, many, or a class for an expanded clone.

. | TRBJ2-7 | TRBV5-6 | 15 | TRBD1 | CASSWPGTGFHEQYF | TGTGCCAGCAGCTGGCCCGGGACAGGGTTTCACGAGCAGTACTTC
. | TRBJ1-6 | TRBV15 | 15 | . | CATSRGAPINSPLHF | TGTGCCACCAGCAGGGGCGCACCGATAAATTCACCCCTCCACTTT
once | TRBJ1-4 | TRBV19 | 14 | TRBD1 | CASRQGTENEKLFF | TGTGCCAGTAGACAGGGGACAGAGAATGAAAAACTGTTTTTT
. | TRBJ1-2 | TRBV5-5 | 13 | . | CASSLGQDYGYTF | TGTGCCAGCAGCTTGGGACAGGACTATGGCTACACCTTC
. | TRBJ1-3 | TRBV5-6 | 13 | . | CASNRGTGNTIYF | TGTGCCAGCAACCGGGGGACGGGAAACACCATATATTTT
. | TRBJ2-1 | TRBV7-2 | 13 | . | CASSFSGDNEQFF | TGTGCCAGCAGCTTCTCAGGAGACAATGAGCAGTTCTTC
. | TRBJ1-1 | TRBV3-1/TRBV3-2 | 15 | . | CASSQGGRGNTEAFF | TGTGCCAGCAGCCAAGGGGGTAGGGGGAACACTGAAGCTTTCTTT
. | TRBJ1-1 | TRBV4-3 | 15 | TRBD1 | CASSQAGGRTTEAFF | TGCGCCAGCAGCCAAGCAGGGGGGCGAACCACTGAAGCTTTCTTT
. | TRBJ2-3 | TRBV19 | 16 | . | CASSTKGHPRTDTQYF | TGTGCCAGTAGTACAAAGGGACACCCAAGGACAGATACGCAGTATTTT
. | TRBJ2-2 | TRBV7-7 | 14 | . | CATSSTVNTGELFF | TGTGCTACCTCGTCCACCGTGAACACCGGGGAGCTGTTTTTT
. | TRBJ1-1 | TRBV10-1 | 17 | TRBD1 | CASSESGRGHGDTEAFF | TGCGCCAGCAGTGAGTCTGGAAGGGGGCACGGAGACACTGAAGCTTTCTTT
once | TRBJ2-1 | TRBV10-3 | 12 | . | CAISAQADEQFF | TGTGCCATCAGTGCACAAGCGGATGAGCAGTTCTTC
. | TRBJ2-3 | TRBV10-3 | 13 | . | CAIRATSTDTQYF | TGTGCCATCAGGGCGACTAGCACAGATACGCAGTATTTT
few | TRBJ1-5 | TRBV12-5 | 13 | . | CATHEYRDQPQHF | TGTGCTACCCATGAGTACAGGGATCAGCCCCAGCATTTT
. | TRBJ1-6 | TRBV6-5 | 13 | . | CASALRGNSPLHF | TGTGCCAGCGCATTAAGGGGAAATTCACCCCTCCACTTT
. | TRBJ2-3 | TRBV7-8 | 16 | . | CASSLALAWGTDTQYF | TGTGCCAGCAGCTTAGCCCTAGCGTGGGGCACAGATACGCAGTATTTT
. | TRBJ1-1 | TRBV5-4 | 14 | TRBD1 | CASSKGQGQTEAFF | TGTGCCAGCAGCAAGGGACAGGGGCAAACTGAAGCTTTCTTT
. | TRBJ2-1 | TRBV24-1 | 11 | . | CATIGQHEQFF | TGTGCCACCATAGGGCAACATGAGCAGTTCTTC
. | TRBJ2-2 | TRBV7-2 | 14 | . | CASSFGPDTGELFF | TGTGCCAGCAGCTTCGGGCCAGACACCGGGGAGCTGTTTTTT
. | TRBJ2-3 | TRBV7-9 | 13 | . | CASSSRGTDTQYF | TGTGCCAGCAGCTCCAGGGGAACAGATACGCAGTATTTT
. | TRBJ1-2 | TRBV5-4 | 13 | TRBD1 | CASSMGQIYGYTF | TGTGCCAGCAGCATGGGACAGATCTATGGCTACACCTTC
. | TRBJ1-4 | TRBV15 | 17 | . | CATSRELGSPFREKLFF | TGTGCCACCAGCAGAGAATTAGGATCCCCTTTTCGGGAAAAACTGTTTTTT
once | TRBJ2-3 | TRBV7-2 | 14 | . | CASTYPSSTDTQYF | TGTGCCAGTACATACCCGTCTAGCACAGATACGCAGTATTTT
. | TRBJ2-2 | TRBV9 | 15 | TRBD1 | CASSVQQGVAGELFF | TGTGCCAGCAGCGTACAACAGGGGGTAGCCGGGGAGCTGTTTTTT
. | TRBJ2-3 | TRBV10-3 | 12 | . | CATKGSTDTQYF | TGTGCCACCAAAGGGAGCACAGATACGCAGTATTTT
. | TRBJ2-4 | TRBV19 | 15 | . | CASEDRPLAKNIQYF | TGTGCCAGTGAGGACAGACCCTTAGCCAAAAACATTCAGTACTTC
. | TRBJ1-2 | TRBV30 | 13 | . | CAWSVQTDYGYTF | TGTGCCTGGAGTGTACAGACAGACTATGGCTACACCTTC
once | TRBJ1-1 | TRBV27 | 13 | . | CASSLYRQTEAFF | TGTGCCAGCAGTTTATACAGACAAACTGAAGCTTTCTTT
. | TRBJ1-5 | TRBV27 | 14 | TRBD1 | CASRGTGTFQPQHF | TGTGCCAGCAGGGGGACAGGGACGTTTCAGCCCCAGCATTTT
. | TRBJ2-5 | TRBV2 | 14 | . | CASTAPGTQETQYF | TGTGCCAGCACGGCCCCCGGGACACAAGAGACCCAGTACTTC
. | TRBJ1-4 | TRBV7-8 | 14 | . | CASSPLVPNEKLFF | TGTGCCAGCAGCCCACTTGTCCCCAATGAAAAACTGTTTTTT
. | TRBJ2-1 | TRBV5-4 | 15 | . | CASSLFALGGNEQFF | TGTGCCAGCAGCTTGTTTGCCTTAGGGGGCAATGAGCAGTTCTTC
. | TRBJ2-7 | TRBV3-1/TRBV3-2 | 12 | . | CASSQGTAIQYF | TGTGCCAGCAGCCAAGGGACAGCTATACAGTACTTC
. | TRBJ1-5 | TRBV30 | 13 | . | CAWSGAGPQPQHF | TGTGCCTGGAGCGGGGCAGGACCTCAGCCCCAGCATTTT
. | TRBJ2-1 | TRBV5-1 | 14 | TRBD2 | CASSTGTTYNEQFF | TGCGCCAGTTCGACCGGGACTACCTACAATGAGCAGTTCTTC
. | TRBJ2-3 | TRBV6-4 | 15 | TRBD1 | CASSAGTGVPDTQYF | TGTGCCAGCAGCGCCGGGACAGGGGTCCCAGATACGCAGTATTTT
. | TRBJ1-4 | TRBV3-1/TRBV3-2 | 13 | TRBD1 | CASSFRGRAELFF | TGTGCCAGCAGCTTCAGGGGGCGTGCGGAACTGTTTTTT
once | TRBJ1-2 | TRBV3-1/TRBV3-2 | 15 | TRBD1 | CASSQEDRQIYGYTF | TGTGCCAGCAGCCAAGAGGACAGGCAAATCTATGGCTACACCTTC
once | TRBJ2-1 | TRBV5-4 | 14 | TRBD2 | CASSFGLRGDEQFF | TGTGCCAGCAGCTTTGGACTACGGGGGGATGAGCAGTTCTTC
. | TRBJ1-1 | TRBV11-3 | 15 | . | CASSLDAREGTEAFF | TGTGCCAGCAGCTTAGACGCCAGGGAGGGGACTGAAGCTTTCTTT
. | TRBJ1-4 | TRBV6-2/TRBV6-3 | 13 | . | CASSIQPGEKLFF | TGTGCCAGCAGCATCCAGCCGGGTGAAAAACTGTTTTTT
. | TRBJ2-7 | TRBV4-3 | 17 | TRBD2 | CASSLGLAGAFSYEQYF | TGCGCCAGCAGCCTAGGACTAGCGGGGGCCTTCTCCTACGAGCAGTACTTC
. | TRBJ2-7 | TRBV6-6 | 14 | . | CASSYTDGSYEQYF | TGTGCCAGCAGTTACACCGACGGATCCTACGAGCAGTACTTC
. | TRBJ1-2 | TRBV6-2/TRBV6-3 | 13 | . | CASSSRTVYGYTF | TGTGCCAGCAGTTCCAGGACGGTCTATGGCTACACCTTC
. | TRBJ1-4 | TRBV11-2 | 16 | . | CASSLDPFGQGRKLFF | TGTGCCAGCAGCTTAGATCCTTTCGGGCAGGGGCGAAAACTGTTTTTT
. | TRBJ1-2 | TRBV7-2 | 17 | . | CASSLASTEQYAYGYTF | TGTGCCAGCAGCTTAGCGTCGACAGAACAATATGCCTATGGCTACACCTTC
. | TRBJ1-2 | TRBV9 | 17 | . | CASSVAPGTAIDYGYTF | TGTGCCAGCAGCGTAGCTCCCGGGACGGCGATCGACTATGGCTACACCTTC
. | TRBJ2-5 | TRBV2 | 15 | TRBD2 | CASSKGLAGRETQYF | TGTGCCAGCAGTAAAGGACTAGCGGGTCGAGAGACCCAGTACTTC
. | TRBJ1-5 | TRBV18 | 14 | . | CASSPYRDNQPQHF | TGTGCCAGCTCACCCTACAGGGACAATCAGCCCCAGCATTTT